The 5 T cell receptor beta chains below come from one sample, sequenced in a study of somatic mutations in cytotoxic T cells in rheumatoid arthritis. Profiling relied on immunoSEQ multiplex PCR, and the TCRdb table lists in-frame clones only, not all of them. The sample lists fewer than 30,000 clones, 82% occurring once. Specimen: CD8+ T cells sorted from blood. The receptors originated from a man aged 50-59 years in good health.

The rearrangement links TRBV2 to TRBJ2-7; possible D gene TRBD1, 6 bases. Germline-derived CDR1 and CDR2 are SNHLY and FYNNEI. This CDR3 spans 14 amino acids. Trimming stripped 3 bases from V and 2 bases from J, with 11 bases between. Here the CDR3 DNA reads TGTGCCAGCAGTGACGGACAGACTCCCTACGAGCAGTACTTC. This gives the protein CASSDGQTPYEQYF.

The CDR3 nucleotides are TGTGCCAGCAGCTCGCTGGCGGGCCGCTCCTACAATGAGCAGTTCTTC. This encodes CASSSLAGRSYNEQFF. The V and J genes are TRBV7-9 and TRBJ2-1, with D maybe TRBD2 (5 bases). V was shortened by 4 bases and J by 0 bases, with 13 bases between the two germline ends. Germline V CDR1 and CDR2: SEHNR, FQNEAQ (reference sequence). The CDR3 contains 16 residues.

The J gene is TRBJ2-5, the V gene TRBV25-1; D is ambiguous. This CDR3 contains 11 residues. Trimming shortened V by 6 bases and J by 5 bases, and 7 bases separated the two germline ends. Germline CDR1 reads MGHDK; CDR2 reads SYGVNS. Here the CDR3 DNA reads TGTGCCAGCAGGTTTAAGGAGACCCAGTACTTC. This translates into CASRFKETQYF.

The chain employs TRBV27 and TRBJ2-1, with TRBD1 matching 11 bases. Germline CDR1 and CDR2: MNHEY and SMNVEV (reference sequence). V was clipped by 6 bases and J by 8 bases; unmatched bases: 6. The length of the CDR3 is 14 residues. The CDR3 here is CASSLGTGGDEQFF. The CDR3 region has the DNA TGTGCCAGCAGCCTCGGGACAGGGGGTGATGAGCAGTTCTTC.

This clone was seen only a few times. The chain has TRBV6-6 and TRBJ2-1, with unresolved D. Germline CDR1 and CDR2: MNHNY and SVGAGI (reference sequence). With 2 bases removed from V and 8 bases from J, the gap between germline ends came to 4 bases. The CDR3 is 11 amino acids. CDR3 sequence: CASSYIDEQFF. As DNA, the CDR3 is TGTGCCAGCAGTTACATAGATGAGCAGTTCTTC.